A selection of T cell receptor beta chains follows, all from one sample in a study of CD8+ T cells in alopecia areata. TCRdb keeps only in-frame clones here, not all; method: immunoSEQ multiplex PCR. The data show about 210,000 clones, around three fifths seen once. Material: CD4+ T cells sorted from blood, obtained at week 4, from a patient treated with tofacitinib. The receptor source for this set is a human donor with alopecia areata. The conserved cysteine and the conserved F or W are not part of the CDR3 here. The order of the fields is clone size, V gene, CDR3 length, CDR3 protein. Where a row states a size, it is once, few, many or the class of an expanded clone; other rows omit it.

>few|TRBV30|14
AWSGKRGGMNTEAF
>-|TRBV27|13
AGSLKGSTNYGYT
>once|TRBV7-2|12
ASSAATGGETQY
>-|TRBV29-1|12
SVGRGASTDTQY
>-|TRBV30|12
AWSVAGGSYRAF
>-|TRBV5-6|12
ASSQGLGFTEAF
>-|TRBV4-2|13
ASSQEANGKETQY
>-|TRBV5-1|13
ASSLSGGREQPQH
>many|TRBV7-2|14
ASSFFAGTGGETQY
>-|TRBV7-9|14
ASSLATGSNNSPLH
>-|TRBV27|13
ASTGGAERYNEQF
>-|TRBV7-2|11
ASSLDRAETQY
>few|TRBV4-1|12
ASSQDTSNYGYT
>-|TRBV7-6|13
ASSPQGVGTGELF
>-|TRBV30|9
AWSVALEAF
>-|TRBV7-9|11
ASRALGNQPQH
>-|TRBV29-1|13
SVGRHGPLNTEAF
>-|TRBV5-1|14
ASSSAPQRGTETQY
>-|TRBV5-1|13
ASSLISSLPETQY
>-|TRBV5-6|13
ASSLRSTGRYEQY
>-|TRBV7-9|15
ASSLGLAGDSYNEQF
>-|TRBV5-6|14
ASSLWGPTMNTEAF
>-|TRBV6-6|12
ASSYGGGALEQY
>-|TRBV9|14
ASSDYRGLRDNEQF
>-|TRBV29-1|13
SVESVTVRRQPQH
>-|TRBV5-6|9
ASSYQETQY
>-|TRBV7-9|16
ASSLIPNAVARNSPLH
>-|TRBV6-1|12
ASRTDGGNQPQH
>-|TRBV9|13
ASSNRDTNTGELF
>-|TRBV4-2|12
ASSQDRENTEAF
>-|TRBV29-1|12
SVRQGGGANVLT
>-|TRBV5-1|15
ASSSAPLDSLNQPQH
>-|TRBV2|12
ASRVKDAKNIQY
>-|TRBV5-6|12
ASSLRGVRDTQY
>-|TRBV6-5|12
ASTKGQGTDTQY
>few|TRBV7-2|13
ASSLGHLSNQPQH
>-|TRBV5-1|11
ASSLAYQETQY
>few|TRBV11-2|13
ASSLGQGLDYGYT
>once|TRBV28|11
ASTPRGPYEQY
>-|TRBV19|12
ASTPGRGNQPQH
>few|TRBV29-1|9
SSGYEREQY
>-|TRBV6-5|12
ASTTDRRVTEAF